This T cell receptor (beta chain) was found in a study of T cells of healthy individuals. This clonotype was seen many times. From the 5' RACE reads, TCRdb called clonotypes with MiXCR, one entry per CDR3 protein. The table includes around 63,000 distinct CDR3 sequences, 15% to 20% detected once. Germline V CDR1 and CDR2: SGHRS, YFSETQ. Trimming took 2 bases from V and 8 from J, leaving 13 bases between them. CDR3 length: 14 amino acids. The J gene is TRBJ1-4, the V gene TRBV5-1; perhaps TRBD1 as D (5 bases). This clonotype originated in a human donor in good health. The CDR3 reads CASSFQGIGEKLFF. In nucleotides, the CDR3 is TGCGCCAGCAGCTTCCAGGGAATAGGGGAAAAACTGTTTTTT.